This T cell receptor beta chain was recorded in a study of T cell repertoires in cytomegalovirus infection. V shed 1 base and J shed 0 bases, with 11 bases lying between them. The CDR3 has 17 amino acids. In germline, CDR1 is SGHRS, CDR2 YFSETQ. This clonotype was recorded at least ten times. TCRdb called the reads again in MiXCR, with one record for every CDR3 protein. The top ten hold roughly 15% of the sample, which has 200,000 to 300,000 distinct CDR3 sequences, approximately 9% seen once. The sequence was obtained from a human donor in good health (CMV status not recorded). Some clones in this sample may be carry-over from other donors' samples. The specimen was PBMCs. The rearrangement uses TRBV5-1 and TRBJ2-6; D not certain. The CDR3 loop reads CASSLSGTNSGANVLTF. In DNA form, the CDR3 reads TGCGCCAGCAGCTTGTCAGGCACAAACTCTGGGGCCAACGTCCTGACTTTC.